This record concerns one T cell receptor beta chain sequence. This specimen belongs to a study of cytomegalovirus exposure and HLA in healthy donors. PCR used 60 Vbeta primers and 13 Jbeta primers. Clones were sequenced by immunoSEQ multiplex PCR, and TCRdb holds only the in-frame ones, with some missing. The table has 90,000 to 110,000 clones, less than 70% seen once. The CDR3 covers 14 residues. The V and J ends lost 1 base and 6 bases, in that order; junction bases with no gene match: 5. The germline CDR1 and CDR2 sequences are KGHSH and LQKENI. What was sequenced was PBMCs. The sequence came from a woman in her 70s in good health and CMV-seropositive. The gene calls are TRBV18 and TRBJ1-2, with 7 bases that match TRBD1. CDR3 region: CASSPLQGVDGYTF. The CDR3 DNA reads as TGTGCCAGCTCACCACTTCAGGGGGTCGATGGCTACACCTTC.